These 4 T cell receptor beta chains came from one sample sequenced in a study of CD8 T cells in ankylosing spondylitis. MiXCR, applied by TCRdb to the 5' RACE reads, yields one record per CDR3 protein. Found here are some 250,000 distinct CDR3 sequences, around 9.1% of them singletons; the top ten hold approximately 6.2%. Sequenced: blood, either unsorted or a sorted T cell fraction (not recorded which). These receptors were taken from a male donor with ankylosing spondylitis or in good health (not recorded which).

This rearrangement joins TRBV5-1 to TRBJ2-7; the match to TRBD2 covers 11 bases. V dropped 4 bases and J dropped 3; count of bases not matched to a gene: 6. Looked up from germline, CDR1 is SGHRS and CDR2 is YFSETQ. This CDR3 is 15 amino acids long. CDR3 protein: CASSPEGLAVYEQYF. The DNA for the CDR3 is TGCGCCAGCAGCCCGGAGGGACTAGCGGTCTACGAGCAGTACTTC.

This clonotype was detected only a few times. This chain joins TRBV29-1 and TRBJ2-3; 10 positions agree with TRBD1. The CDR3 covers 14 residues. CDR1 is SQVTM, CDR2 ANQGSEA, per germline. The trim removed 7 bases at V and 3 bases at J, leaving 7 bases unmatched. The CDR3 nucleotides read TGCAGCGCCCCCGAGGGACAGGGGACAGATACGCAGTATTTT. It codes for CSAPEGQGTDTQYF.

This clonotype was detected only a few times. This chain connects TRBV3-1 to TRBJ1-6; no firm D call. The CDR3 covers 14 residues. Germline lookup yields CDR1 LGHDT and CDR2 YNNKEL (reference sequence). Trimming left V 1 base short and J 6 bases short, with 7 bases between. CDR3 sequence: CASSQGNSNSPLHF. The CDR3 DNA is TGTGCCAGCAGCCAAGGGAACTCTAATTCACCCCTCCACTTT.

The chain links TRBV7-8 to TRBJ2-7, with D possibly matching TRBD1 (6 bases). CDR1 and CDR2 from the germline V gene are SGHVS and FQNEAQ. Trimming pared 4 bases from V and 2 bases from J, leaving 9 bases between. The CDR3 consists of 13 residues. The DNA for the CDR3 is TGTGCCAGCAGCTCCCGGGACACCTACGAGCAGTACTTC. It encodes CASSSRDTYEQYF.